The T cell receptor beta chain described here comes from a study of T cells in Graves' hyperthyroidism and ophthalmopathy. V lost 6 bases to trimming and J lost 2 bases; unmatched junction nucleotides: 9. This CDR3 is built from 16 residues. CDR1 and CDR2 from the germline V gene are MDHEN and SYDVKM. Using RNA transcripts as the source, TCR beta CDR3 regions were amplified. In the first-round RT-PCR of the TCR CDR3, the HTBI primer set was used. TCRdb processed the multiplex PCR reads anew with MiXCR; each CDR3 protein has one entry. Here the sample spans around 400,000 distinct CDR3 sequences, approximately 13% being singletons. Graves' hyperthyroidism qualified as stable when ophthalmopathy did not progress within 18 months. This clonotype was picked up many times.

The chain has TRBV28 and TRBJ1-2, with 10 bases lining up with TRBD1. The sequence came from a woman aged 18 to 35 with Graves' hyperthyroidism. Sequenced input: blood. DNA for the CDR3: TGTGCCAGCAGGGTAGCGTTGGGACAGGGGAACTATGGCTACACCTTC. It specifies CASRVALGQGNYGYTF.